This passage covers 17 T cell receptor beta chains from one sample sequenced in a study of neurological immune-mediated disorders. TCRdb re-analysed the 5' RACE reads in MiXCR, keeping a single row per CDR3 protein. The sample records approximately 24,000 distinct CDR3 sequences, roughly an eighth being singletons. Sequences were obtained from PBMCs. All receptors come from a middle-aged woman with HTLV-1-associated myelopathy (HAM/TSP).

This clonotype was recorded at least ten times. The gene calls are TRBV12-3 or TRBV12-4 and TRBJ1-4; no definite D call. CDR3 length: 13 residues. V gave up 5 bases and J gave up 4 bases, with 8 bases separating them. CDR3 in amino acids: CASSNQINEKLFF. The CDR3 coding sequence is TGTGCCAGCAGTAACCAAATTAATGAAAAACTGTTTTTT.

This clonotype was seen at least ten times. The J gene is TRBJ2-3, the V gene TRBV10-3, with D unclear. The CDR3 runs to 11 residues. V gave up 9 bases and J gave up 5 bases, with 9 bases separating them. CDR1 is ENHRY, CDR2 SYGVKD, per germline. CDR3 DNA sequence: TGTGCCATTGGGCAGGAAGATACGCAGTATTTT. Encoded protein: CAIGQEDTQYF.

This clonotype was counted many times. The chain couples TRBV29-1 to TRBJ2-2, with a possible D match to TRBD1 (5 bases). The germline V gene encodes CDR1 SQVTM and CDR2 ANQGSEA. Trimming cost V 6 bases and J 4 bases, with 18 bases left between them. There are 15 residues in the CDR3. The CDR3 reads CSVAYPQGSTGELFF. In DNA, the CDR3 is TGCAGCGTAGCTTATCCCCAGGGAAGCACCGGGGAGCTGTTTTTT.

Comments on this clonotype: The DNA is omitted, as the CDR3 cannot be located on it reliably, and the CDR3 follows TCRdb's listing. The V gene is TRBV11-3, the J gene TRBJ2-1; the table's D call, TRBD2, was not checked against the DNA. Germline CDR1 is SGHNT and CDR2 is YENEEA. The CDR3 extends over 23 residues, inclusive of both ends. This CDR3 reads CASSFYICSARYGTSDTYNAQFF.

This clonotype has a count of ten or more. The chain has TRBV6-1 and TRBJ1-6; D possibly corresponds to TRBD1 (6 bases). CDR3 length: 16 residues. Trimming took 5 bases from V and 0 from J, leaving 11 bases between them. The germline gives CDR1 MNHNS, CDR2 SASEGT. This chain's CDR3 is CASSPPDSSYNSPLHF. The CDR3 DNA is TGTGCCAGCAGTCCCCCGGACAGCTCCTATAATTCACCCCTCCACTTT.

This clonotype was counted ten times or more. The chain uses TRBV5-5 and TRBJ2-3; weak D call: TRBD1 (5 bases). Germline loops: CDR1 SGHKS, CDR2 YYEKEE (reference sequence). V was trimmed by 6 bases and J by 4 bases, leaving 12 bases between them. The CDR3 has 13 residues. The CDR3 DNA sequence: TGTGCCAGCATGCTAGGGGCGCCAGATACGCAGTATTTT. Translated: CASMLGAPDTQYF.

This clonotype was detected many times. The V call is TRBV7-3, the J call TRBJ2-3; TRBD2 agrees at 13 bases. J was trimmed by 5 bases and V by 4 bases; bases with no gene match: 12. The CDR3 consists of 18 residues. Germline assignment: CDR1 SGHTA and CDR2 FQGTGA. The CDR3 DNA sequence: TGTGCCAGCAGCTCCCCTGGACTAGCGGGGGATGCTAAAGATACGCAGTATTTT. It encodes CASSSPGLAGDAKDTQYF.

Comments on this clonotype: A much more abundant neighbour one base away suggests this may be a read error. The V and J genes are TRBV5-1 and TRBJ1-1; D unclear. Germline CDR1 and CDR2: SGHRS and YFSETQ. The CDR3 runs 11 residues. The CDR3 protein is CASSLGAEGFF. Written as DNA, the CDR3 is TGCGCCAGCAGCTTGGGGGCTGAAGGTTTCTTT.

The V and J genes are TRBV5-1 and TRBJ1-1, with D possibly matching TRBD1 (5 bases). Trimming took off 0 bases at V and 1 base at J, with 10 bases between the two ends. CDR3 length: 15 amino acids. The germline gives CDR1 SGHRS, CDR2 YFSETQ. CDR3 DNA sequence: TGCGCCAGCAGCTTGGGCCCCGGGGCGAACACTGAAGCTTTCTTT. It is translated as CASSLGPGANTEAFF.

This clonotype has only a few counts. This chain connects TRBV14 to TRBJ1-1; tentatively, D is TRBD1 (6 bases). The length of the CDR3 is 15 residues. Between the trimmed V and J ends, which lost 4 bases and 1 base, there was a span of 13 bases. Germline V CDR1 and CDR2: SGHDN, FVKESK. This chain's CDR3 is CASSRFRDKNTEAFF. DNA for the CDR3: TGTGCCAGCAGCCGTTTCCGGGACAAGAACACTGAAGCTTTCTTT.

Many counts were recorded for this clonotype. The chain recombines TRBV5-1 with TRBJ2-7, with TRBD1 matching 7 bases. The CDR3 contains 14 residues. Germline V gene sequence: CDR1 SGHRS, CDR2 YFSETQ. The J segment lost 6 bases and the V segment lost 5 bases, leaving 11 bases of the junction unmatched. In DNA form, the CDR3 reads TGCGCCAGCAGAAGAGCAGGGGGTTTAGGCGAGCAGTACTTC. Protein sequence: CASRRAGGLGEQYF.

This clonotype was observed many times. The CDR3 DNA sequence: TGCAGCGTTGTATCGGGACAGGGTGGCGAGCAGTACTTC. Protein: CSVVSGQGGEQYF. This chain connects TRBV29-1 to TRBJ2-7; 9 nucleotides agree with TRBD1. CDR3 length: 13 residues. V dropped 4 bases and J dropped 6; count of bases not matched to a gene: 7. The germline gives CDR1 SQVTM, CDR2 ANQGSEA.

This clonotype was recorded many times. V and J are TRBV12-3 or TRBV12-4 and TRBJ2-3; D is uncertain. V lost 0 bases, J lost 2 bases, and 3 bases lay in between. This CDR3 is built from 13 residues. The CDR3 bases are TGTGCCAGCAGTTTAGCCGTCACAGATACGCAGTATTTT. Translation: CASSLAVTDTQYF.

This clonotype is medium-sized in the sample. CDR3: CASRGLAGGYNEQFF. The CDR3 nucleotides are TGTGCCAGCCGGGGACTAGCGGGAGGGTACAATGAGCAGTTCTTC. This chain uses TRBV27 with TRBJ2-1; 16 nucleotides align to TRBD2. The CDR3 is 15 amino acids. With V trimmed by 8 bases and J by 4 bases, 2 bases remained unmatched. From germline, CDR1 is MNHEY and CDR2 SMNVEV (reference sequence).

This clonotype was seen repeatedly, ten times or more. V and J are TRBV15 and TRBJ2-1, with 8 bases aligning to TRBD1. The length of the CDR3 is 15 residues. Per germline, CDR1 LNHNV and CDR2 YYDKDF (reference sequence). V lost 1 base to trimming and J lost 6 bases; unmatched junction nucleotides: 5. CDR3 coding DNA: TGTGCCACCAGCAGAGGACAGGGGAGACTCAATGAGCAGTTCTTC. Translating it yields CATSRGQGRLNEQFF.

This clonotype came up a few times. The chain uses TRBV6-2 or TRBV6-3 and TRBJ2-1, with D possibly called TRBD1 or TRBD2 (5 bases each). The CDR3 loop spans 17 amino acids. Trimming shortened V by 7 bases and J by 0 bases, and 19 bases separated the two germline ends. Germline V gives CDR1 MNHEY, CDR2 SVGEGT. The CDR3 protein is CASTDWGFGRSYNEQFF. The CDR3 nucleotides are TGTGCCAGCACTGACTGGGGGTTCGGCCGCTCCTACAATGAGCAGTTCTTC.

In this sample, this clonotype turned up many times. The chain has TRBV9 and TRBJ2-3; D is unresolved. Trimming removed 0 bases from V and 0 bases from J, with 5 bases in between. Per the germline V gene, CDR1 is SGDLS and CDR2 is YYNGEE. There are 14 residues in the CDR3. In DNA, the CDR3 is TGTGCCAGCAGCGTAGCAGATAGCACAGATACGCAGTATTTT. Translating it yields CASSVADSTDTQYF.